This T cell receptor beta chain was sequenced in a study of control samples from healthy donors and cancer patients. Trimming left V 5 bases short and J 4 bases short, with 10 bases between. The CDR3 contains 14 residues. Germline assignment: CDR1 KGHDR and CDR2 SFDVKD. Produced via immunoSEQ multiplex PCR; TCRdb's table is partial and in-frame only. The data hold approximately 70,000 clones, with 85% to 90% observed a single time. The clonotype originates from a man in his sixties with lung cancer. Material for sequencing was PBMCs. The chain uses TRBV24-1 and TRBJ2-2; D is perhaps TRBD2 (6 bases). The chain's CDR3 is CATSGGRSTGELFF. CDR3 DNA: TGTGCCACCAGTGGTGGGAGGAGCACCGGGGAGCTGTTTTTT.